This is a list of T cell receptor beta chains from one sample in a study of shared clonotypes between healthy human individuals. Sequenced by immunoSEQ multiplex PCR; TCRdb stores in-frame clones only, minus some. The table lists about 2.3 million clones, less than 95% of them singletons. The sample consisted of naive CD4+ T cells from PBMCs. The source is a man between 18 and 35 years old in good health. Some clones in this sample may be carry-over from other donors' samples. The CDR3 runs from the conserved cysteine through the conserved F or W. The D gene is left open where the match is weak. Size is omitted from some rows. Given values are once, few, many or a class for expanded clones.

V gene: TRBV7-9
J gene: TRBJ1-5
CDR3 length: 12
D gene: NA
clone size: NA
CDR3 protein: CASSPDPPPQHF
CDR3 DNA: TGTGCCAGCAGCCCCGATCCCCCGCCCCAGCATTTT

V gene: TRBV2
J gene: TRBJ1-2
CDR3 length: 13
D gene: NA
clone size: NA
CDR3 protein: CASRPDSPGGYTF
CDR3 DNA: TGTGCCAGCAGGCCGGACAGTCCCGGGGGCTACACCTTC

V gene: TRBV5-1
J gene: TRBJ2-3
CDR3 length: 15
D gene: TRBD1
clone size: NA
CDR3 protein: CASSYWDRSTDTQYF
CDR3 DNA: TGCGCCAGCAGCTATTGGGACAGGAGCACAGATACGCAGTATTTT

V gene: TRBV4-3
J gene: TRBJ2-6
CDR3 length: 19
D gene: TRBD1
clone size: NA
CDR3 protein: CASSQLRPGQSSGANVLTF
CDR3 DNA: TGCGCCAGCAGCCAACTGCGACCGGGACAGAGCTCTGGGGCCAACGTCCTGACTTTC

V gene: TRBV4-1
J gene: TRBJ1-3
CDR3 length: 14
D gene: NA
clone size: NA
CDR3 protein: CASSQEGQGNTIYF
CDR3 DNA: TGCGCCAGCAGCCAAGAAGGCCAGGGAAACACCATATATTTT

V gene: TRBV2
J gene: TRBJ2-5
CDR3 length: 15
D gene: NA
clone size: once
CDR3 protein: CASSRGTAGAETQYF
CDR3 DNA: TGTGCCAGCAGTAGAGGGACAGCGGGGGCGGAGACCCAGTACTTC

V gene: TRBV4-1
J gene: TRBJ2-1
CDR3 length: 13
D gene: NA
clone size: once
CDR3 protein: CASSRRTDNEQFF
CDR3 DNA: TGCGCCAGCAGCCGCCGGACAGACAATGAGCAGTTCTTC

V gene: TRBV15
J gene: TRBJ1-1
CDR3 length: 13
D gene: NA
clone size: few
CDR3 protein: CATSRDRSTEAFF
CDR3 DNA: TGTGCCACCAGCAGAGACAGGAGCACTGAAGCTTTCTTT

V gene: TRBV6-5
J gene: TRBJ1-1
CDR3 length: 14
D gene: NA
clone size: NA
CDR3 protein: CASSSTGRNTEAFF
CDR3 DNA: TGTGCCAGCAGTTCCACCGGGAGAAACACTGAAGCTTTCTTT

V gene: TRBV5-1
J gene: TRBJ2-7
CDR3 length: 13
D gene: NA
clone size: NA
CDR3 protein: CASSMGPDYEQYF
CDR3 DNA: TGCGCCAGCAGCATGGGGCCCGACTACGAGCAGTACTTC

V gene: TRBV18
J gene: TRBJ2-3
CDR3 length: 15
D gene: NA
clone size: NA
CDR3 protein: CASSTELRGTDTQYF
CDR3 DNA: TGTGCCAGCTCCACCGAATTAAGGGGCACAGATACGCAGTATTTT

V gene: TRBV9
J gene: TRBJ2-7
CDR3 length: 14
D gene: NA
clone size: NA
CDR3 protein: CASSLSEVWSEQYF
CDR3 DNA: TGTGCCAGCAGCCTTAGCGAGGTCTGGTCCGAGCAGTACTTC

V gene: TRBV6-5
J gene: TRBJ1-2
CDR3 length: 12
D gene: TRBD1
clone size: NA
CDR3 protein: CAISRQGYGYTF
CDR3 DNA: TGTGCCATTTCGCGACAGGGGTATGGCTACACCTTC

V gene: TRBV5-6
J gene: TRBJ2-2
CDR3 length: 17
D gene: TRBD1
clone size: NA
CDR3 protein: CASSRTGYLSNTGELFF
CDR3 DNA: TGTGCCAGCAGCAGGACAGGGTACCTTTCTAACACCGGGGAGCTGTTTTTT

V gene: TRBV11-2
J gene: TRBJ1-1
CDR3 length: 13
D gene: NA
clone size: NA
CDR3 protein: CASSWSRSTEAFF
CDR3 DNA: TGTGCCAGCAGCTGGTCTCGGAGCACTGAAGCTTTCTTT

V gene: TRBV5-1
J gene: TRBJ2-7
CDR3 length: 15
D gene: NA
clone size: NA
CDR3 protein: CASSLGQAISYEQYF
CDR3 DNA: TGCGCCAGCAGCTTGGGACAGGCGATCTCCTACGAGCAGTACTTC

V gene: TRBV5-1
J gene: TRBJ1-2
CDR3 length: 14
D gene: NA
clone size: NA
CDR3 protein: CASSLEGGFYGYTF
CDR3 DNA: TGCGCCAGCAGCTTGGAGGGGGGTTTCTATGGCTACACCTTC

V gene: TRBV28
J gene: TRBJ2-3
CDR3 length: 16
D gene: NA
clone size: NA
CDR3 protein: CASSDRRAGRTDTQYF
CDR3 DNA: TGTGCCAGCAGCGACCGGAGGGCGGGGCGCACAGATACGCAGTATTTT